This T cell receptor beta chain was sequenced for a study of blood T cell repertoires in COVID-19. Authors' processing steps: Estimation of nucleated cell counts relied on the amplification of reference gene primers. Using immunoSEQ multiplex PCR, the repertoire was profiled, and TCRdb retains in-frame clones only, with some absent. V, J and clone size were drawn from that table, and D and trimming were deduced from the DNA. The data show over 350,000 clones, about 90% seen once. The CDR3 consists of 15 residues. CDR1 is MGHDK and CDR2 is SYGVNS in the germline V gene. Trimming cost V 1 base and J 3 bases, with 10 bases left between them.

The sequenced sample was PBMCs or T cells enriched from blood (not recorded which). This chain joins TRBV25-1 and TRBJ2-1, with D perhaps TRBD2 (6 bases). This TCR was sampled from a woman under 30 with acute COVID-19. CDR3: CASSEFGGIYNEQFF. CDR3 DNA: TGTGCCAGCAGTGAATTTGGCGGGATCTACAATGAGCAGTTCTTC.